These 10 T cell receptor beta chains were sequenced from one sample in a study of T cell responses to AZD1222 COVID-19 vaccine. Sequencing used immunoSEQ multiplex PCR; TCRdb keeps in-frame clones, though not all of them. The sample has 95,000 to 110,000 clones, about 90% seen once. Sequences were derived from peripheral blood, sampled on day 0 of AZD1222 vaccination. Receptor source: an adult in good health.

The chain uses TRBV24-1 and TRBJ2-1; 8 nucleotides line up with TRBD1. The CDR3 is made up of 17 amino acids. CDR1 and CDR2 (germline): KGHDR, SFDVKD. With V trimmed by 4 bases and J by 4 bases, 11 bases remained unmatched. CDR3 protein: CATSDPRPGQVYNEQFF. Here the CDR3 DNA reads TGTGCCACCAGTGACCCAAGACCGGGACAGGTTTACAATGAGCAGTTCTTC.

The chain is built from TRBV27 and TRBJ2-5, with 10 bases matching TRBD1. CDR3 length equals 16 residues. Germline lookup yields CDR1 MNHEY and CDR2 SMNVEV (reference sequence). The V gene end was trimmed by 0 bases and the J gene end by 3 bases; junction bases not matched to a gene: 4. The CDR3 region has the DNA TGTGCCAGCAGTTTATCAGGGACAGGGGTCGAAGAGACCCAGTACTTC. Translated: CASSLSGTGVEETQYF.

This clone was picked up a small number of times. This rearrangement joins TRBV29-1 to TRBJ2-2; a weak D match, TRBD1 (6 bases). This CDR3 has 14 residues. Germline-derived CDR1 and CDR2 are SQVTM and ANQGSEA. Trimming pared 4 bases from V and 0 bases from J, leaving 9 bases between. In nucleotides, the CDR3 is TGCAGCGTTGCCGGGACAACGAACACCGGGGAGCTGTTTTTT. Amino acids: CSVAGTTNTGELFF.

The chain is built from TRBV9 and TRBJ2-1; 11 nucleotides agree with TRBD2. Germline CDR1 SGDLS, CDR2 YYNGEE. V was clipped by 4 bases and J by 7 bases; unmatched bases: 7. This CDR3 is 15 amino acids long. The CDR3 here is CASSPPGTSGNEQFF. In DNA form, the CDR3 reads TGTGCCAGCAGCCCACCCGGGACTAGCGGAAATGAGCAGTTCTTC.

The chain recombines TRBV18 with TRBJ2-1, with D tentatively TRBD1 (6 bases). The CDR3 has 12 amino acids. The germline V gene encodes CDR1 KGHSH and CDR2 LQKENI. The ends were cut back, 3 bases at V and 15 bases at J, with 15 bases in the middle. Written as DNA, the CDR3 is TGTGCCAGCTCACCGGACAGCCAGGGCCTGTTCTTC. Translating it yields CASSPDSQGLFF.

This chain links TRBV4-3 with TRBJ2-7, with D unclear. The CDR3 is made up of 18 amino acids. V was cut by 1 base and J by 3 bases, with 22 bases left in between. The V gene's germline CDR1 is LGHNA and CDR2 YSLEER. The CDR3 is CASSQVLPSSPSHYEQYF. The CDR3 nucleotides are TGCGCCAGCAGCCAAGTCCTACCCTCTAGTCCATCCCACTACGAGCAGTACTTC.

This sequence joins TRBV27 and TRBJ1-3; the D gene is possibly TRBD1 (5 bases). The CDR3 spans 15 residues. V was shortened by 7 bases and J by 0 bases, with 13 bases between the two germline ends. Per the germline V gene, CDR1 is MNHEY and CDR2 is SMNVEV (reference sequence). The DNA of the CDR3 is TGTGCCAGCAAGGACACCCAATACTCTGGAAACACCATATATTTT. Translating it yields CASKDTQYSGNTIYF.

The genes are TRBV7-6 and TRBJ2-1, with 10 bases fitting TRBD2. The V gene's germline CDR1 is SGHVS and CDR2 FNYEAQ. The V and J ends lost 0 bases and 5 bases, in that order; junction bases with no gene match: 4. The CDR3 runs to 16 residues. DNA for the CDR3: TGTGCCAGCAGCTTAGCTTCAGCGGGGGGGAACAATGAGCAGTTCTTC. Its translation is CASSLASAGGNNEQFF.

The chain carries TRBV15 and TRBJ1-6; no definite D call. The V gene lost 1 base and the J gene lost 6 bases, with 13 bases spanning the gap. CDR3 size: 16 residues. Looked up from germline, CDR1 is LNHNV and CDR2 is YYDKDF (reference sequence). The CDR3 sequence: CATSRGGGRGNSPLHF. In nucleotides, the CDR3 is TGTGCCACCAGCAGAGGCGGAGGGCGGGGTAATTCACCCCTCCACTTT.

The chain is built from TRBV5-1 and TRBJ1-2, with 8 nucleotides matching TRBD1. V dropped 4 bases and J dropped 8; count of bases not matched to a gene: 7. The CDR3 length is 13 residues. Germline lookup yields CDR1 SGHRS and CDR2 YFSETQ. The CDR3 is CASSGRTGFGYTF. Here the CDR3 DNA reads TGCGCCAGCAGCGGAAGGACAGGGTTCGGCTACACCTTC.